Here is one TCR beta chain with its context. Its target is not known. The V gene's germline CDR1 is SEHNR and CDR2 FQNEAQ (reference sequence). The CDR3 has 13 residues. This sample was included in a study of CXCR3-negative and CXCR3-positive naive CD8 T cells. General study points: CD5 surface expression was similar among naive subsets, and TCR strength was estimated by inference from TRB CDR3 properties. Naive CXCR3-negative cells resembled naive CXCR3-positive cells in TRBV-TRBJ usage; memory cells differed. CXCR3-positive naive cells had TRB CDR3s that were more hydrophobic than CXCR3-negative naive cells had.

TRB cDNA libraries were made by UMI-labeled 5' RACE. TCRdb processed the 5' RACE reads again and assigns one entry to each CDR3 protein, with no DNA. The sample table includes 130,000 or so distinct CDR3 sequences. CD45RO-CCR7+CD27+CD95- marked naive CD8+ T cells. The chain joins TRBV7-9 to TRBJ2-7; absent DNA, TCRdb's TRBD1 call cannot be checked. This TCR derives from a human donor in good health. Some clones in this sample may be carry-over from other donors' samples. The sample was naive CXCR3+ CD8+ T cells from blood. Described subset: CD45RO-CCR7+CD27+CD95- naive CD8+ T cells expressing CXCR3 (TNR3+). CDR3 amino acids: CASSSAPSYEQYF.